This passage covers 24 T cell receptor beta chains from one sample sequenced in a study of graft-versus-host responses after intestinal transplantation. The assay was immunoSEQ multiplex PCR, and TCRdb's table has in-frame clones only and misses some. The profile shows some 43,000 clones, over 85% of them singletons. Sequencing used PBMCs, obtained 330 to 350 days after intestinal transplant. The receptors stem from a human patient who received an intestinal transplant, so some T cells may come from the graft donor.

This rearrangement joins TRBV10-3 to TRBJ2-3; D may be TRBD1 or TRBD2 (5 bases each). CDR3 size: 16 residues. Germline CDR1 ENHRY, CDR2 SYGVKD. Trimming took 1 base from V and 4 from J, leaving 15 bases between them. In nucleotides, the CDR3 is TGTGCCATCAGTGAGTTTGGGCCCGGGGCGGCAGATACGCAGTATTTT. Translated, it gives CAISEFGPGAADTQYF.

The chain employs TRBV5-4 and TRBJ1-4; D not resolved. The V gene's germline CDR1 is SGHNT and CDR2 YYREEE (reference sequence). V was cut by 9 bases and J by 11 bases, with 26 bases left in between. CDR3 size: 15 residues. The CDR3 sequence is CAKPDAKRDPDKLFF. The DNA of the CDR3 is TGTGCCAAACCCGATGCCAAACGGGATCCAGATAAACTGTTTTTT.

Only one count was recorded for this clone. The chain joins TRBV10-3 to TRBJ2-3; D remains unclear. Trimming took 3 bases from V and 3 from J, leaving 1 base between them. Germline loops: CDR1 ENHRY, CDR2 SYGVKD. This CDR3 contains 11 residues. In DNA, the CDR3 is TGTGCCATCAGTGAAACAGATACGCAGTATTTT. Its protein product is CAISETDTQYF.

On this clone itself: The same CDR3 is also encoded by other DNA sequences in this sample. The J gene is TRBJ1-6, the V gene TRBV5-5, with a possible D match to TRBD1 (5 bases). The CDR3 has 15 amino acids. Germline-derived CDR1 and CDR2 are SGHKS and YYEKEE (reference sequence). V dropped 4 bases and J dropped 8 bases, with 16 bases sitting between them. The chain's CDR3 is CASSLQGRLYSPLHF. The CDR3 DNA reads as TGTGCCAGCAGCCTTCAGGGTCGCCTCTATTCACCCCTCCACTTT.

The chain is built from TRBV11-3 and TRBJ1-5; 10 nucleotides align to TRBD1. Trimming at V came to 3 bases and at J to 7 bases, leaving 6 bases not matched to a gene. Per germline, CDR1 SGHNT and CDR2 YENEEA. The CDR3 extends over 15 amino acids. The CDR3 DNA sequence: TGTGCCAGCAGCTTGGGACAGGGGCGGTGGCAGCCCCAGCATTTT. It codes for CASSLGQGRWQPQHF.

Regarding this clone: The junction does not match germline at one end; this may be a read error. The chain's CDR3 is CAWSDTGELFF. The CDR3 region has the DNA TGTGCCTGGAGTGACACAGGGGAGCTGTTTTTT. The chain combines TRBV30 with TRBJ2-2; D is unclear. The germline gives CDR1 GTSNPN, CDR2 SVGIG (reference sequence). The length of the CDR3 is 11 residues.

The chain couples TRBV5-1 to TRBJ1-5, with 9 bases identical to TRBD1. Germline CDR1 is SGHRS and CDR2 is YFSETQ. V lost 2 bases and J lost 3; bases outside the gene matches: 3. CDR3 length equals 15 residues. CDR3 coding DNA: TGCGCCAGCAGCTTAGACAGGGGGGCCAATCAGCCCCAGCATTTT. Its protein product is CASSLDRGANQPQHF.

This chain connects TRBV9 to TRBJ2-1; no firm D call. The CDR3 spans 14 residues. Trimming stripped 0 bases from V and 7 bases from J, with 11 bases between. CDR1 is SGDLS and CDR2 is YYNGEE in the germline V gene. CDR3 sequence reads: CASSVDEEWNEQFF. The CDR3 nucleotides read TGTGCCAGCAGCGTAGATGAGGAGTGGAATGAGCAGTTCTTC.

CDR3 residues: CASSTDWGGAPDTQYF. The CDR3 DNA reads TGTGCCAGCAGCACCGACTGGGGGGGAGCCCCAGATACGCAGTATTTT. The rearrangement links TRBV9 to TRBJ2-3, with 7 nucleotides matching TRBD2. The CDR3 is made up of 16 amino acids. Trimming at V came to 4 bases and at J to 4 bases, leaving 12 bases not matched to a gene. Germline-derived CDR1 and CDR2 are SGDLS and YYNGEE.

The genes are TRBV6-5 and TRBJ1-2; TRBD1 is a possible D gene (5 bases). Germline lookup yields CDR1 MNHEY and CDR2 SVGAGI. V dropped 2 bases and J dropped 6 bases, with 10 bases sitting between them. CDR3 length: 13 amino acids. CDR3: CASSYGRDDGYTF. In DNA form, the CDR3 reads TGTGCCAGCAGTTACGGCAGGGACGATGGCTACACCTTC.

The chain uses TRBV9 and TRBJ2-2; D assignment may be TRBD1 or TRBD2 (5 bases each). Germline lookup yields CDR1 SGDLS and CDR2 YYNGEE. There are 16 residues in the CDR3. V was clipped by 1 base and J by 6 bases, with 16 bases between them. CDR3 residues: CASSVLTGAPPGELFF. Here the CDR3 DNA reads TGTGCCAGCAGCGTATTAACCGGGGCCCCTCCCGGGGAGCTGTTTTTT.

The rearrangement joins TRBV5-6 to TRBJ2-1; D call uncertain. This CDR3 is 12 amino acids long. The germline CDR1 and CDR2 sequences are SGHDT and YYEEEE. Trimming shortened V by 7 bases and J by 9 bases, and 14 bases separated the two germline ends. DNA for the CDR3: TGTGCCAGCTCAGGACCAGCTGGTGAGCAGTTCTTC. As protein: CASSGPAGEQFF.

The chain joins TRBV6-5 to TRBJ2-1; 11 bases align to TRBD2. Trimming cost V 5 bases and J 6 bases; bases outside gene matches: 6. CDR1 MNHEY and CDR2 SVGAGI come from the germline V gene. The CDR3 length is 15 residues. In nucleotides, the CDR3 is TGTGCCAGCAGTCAAATAGCGGGGGGGCCCAATGAGCAGTTCTTC. It yields the protein CASSQIAGGPNEQFF.

In this sample, this clone turned up once. CDR3 sequence: CASSLGLAETQYF. The CDR3 nucleotides are TGTGCCAGCAGCTTAGGGCTAGCGGAGACCCAGTACTTC. The chain has TRBV7-6 and TRBJ2-5; weak D call: TRBD2 (6 bases). Germline V gene lookup returns CDR1 SGHVS and CDR2 FNYEAQ. V lost 1 base and J lost 5, with 8 bases in between. The length of the CDR3 is 13 residues.

In its sample, this clone was seen a few times. V is TRBV19 and J is TRBJ2-7; TRBD1 agrees at 8 bases. The germline V gene encodes CDR1 LNHDA and CDR2 SQIVND (reference sequence). J lost 3 bases, V lost 5 bases, and 9 bases had no gene match. The CDR3 length is 15 residues. CDR3 region: CASSSQGAGGYEQYF. In DNA form, the CDR3 reads TGTGCCAGTAGTTCCCAGGGGGCAGGCGGCTACGAGCAGTACTTC.

The chain uses TRBV27 and TRBJ2-7; 8 bases are shared with TRBD2. V was pared by 2 bases and J by 2 bases, with 5 bases of the junction left unmatched. Germline V gene sequence: CDR1 MNHEY, CDR2 SMNVEV (reference sequence). The CDR3 spans 15 residues. The CDR3 sequence: CASSLSSGGAYEQYF. The CDR3 nucleotides read TGTGCCAGCAGTTTAAGCAGCGGGGGTGCCTACGAGCAGTACTTC.

The gene calls are TRBV10-2 and TRBJ2-7; D is undetermined. Deletions cut 0 bases from V and 5 bases from J, with 14 bases between. The CDR3 extends over 15 amino acids. CDR1 is WSHSY, CDR2 SAAADI, per germline. The CDR3 DNA follows: TGCGCCAGCAGTGAGTCGAGTTTCGACCCCAACGAGCAGTACTTC. This encodes CASSESSFDPNEQYF.

V usage is TRBV9 and J usage is TRBJ2-3; D is unresolved. V lost 1 base and J lost 2, with 8 bases in between. The V gene's germline CDR1 is SGDLS and CDR2 YYNGEE. There are 14 residues in the CDR3. The CDR3 loop reads CASSVLSYTDTQYF. CDR3 in DNA: TGTGCCAGCAGCGTACTGTCCTACACAGATACGCAGTATTTT.

The chain links TRBV2 to TRBJ2-7; maybe TRBD1 (7 bases). This CDR3 spans 14 amino acids. Trimming took 4 bases from V and 3 from J, leaving 13 bases between them. Looked up from germline, CDR1 is SNHLY and CDR2 is FYNNEI. The CDR3 region is CASSGQGGRYEQYF. The DNA of the CDR3 is TGTGCCAGCAGTGGACAGGGAGGACGCTACGAGCAGTACTTC.

The V gene is TRBV27, the J gene TRBJ2-7, with D uncertain. V lost 3 bases and J lost 2, with 11 bases in between. The CDR3 has 14 residues. Germline V gene lookup returns CDR1 MNHEY and CDR2 SMNVEV (reference sequence). In nucleotides, the CDR3 is TGTGCCAGCAGTTTTAGTCAGTACACCTACGAGCAGTACTTC. It is translated as CASSFSQYTYEQYF.

The chain is built from TRBV4-1 and TRBJ2-5, with 11 nucleotides matching TRBD2. The V segment lost 0 bases and the J segment 3 bases; nucleotides outside the gene matches: 3. The CDR3 contains 16 residues. The germline gives CDR1 MGHRA, CDR2 YSYEKL. The CDR3 DNA sequence: TGCGCCAGCAGCCAAGAACTAGCGGGGGACGAAGAGACCCAGTACTTC. As protein: CASSQELAGDEETQYF.

This chain links TRBV7-6 with TRBJ2-7, with D possibly TRBD2 on 7 matching bases. Germline CDR1 and CDR2: SGHVS and FNYEAQ. V was pared by 5 bases and J by 5 bases, with 10 bases between. The CDR3 has 12 amino acids. The CDR3 protein is CASSQGGDEQYF. Written as DNA, the CDR3 is TGTGCCAGCAGCCAAGGGGGGGACGAGCAGTACTTC.

The J gene is TRBJ2-5, the V gene TRBV11-2; D might be TRBD1 (6 bases). The J call is uncertain, as TRBJ2-7 better fits the DNA end. The CDR3 spans 15 residues. Germline lookup yields CDR1 SGHAT and CDR2 FQNNGV. The CDR3 protein is CASSLATGTSYEQYF. The CDR3 coding sequence is TGTGCCAGCAGCTTAGCCACCGGGACATCCTACGAGCAGTACTTC.

This chain connects TRBV19 to TRBJ1-5; 7 nucleotides match TRBD1. V lost 6 bases and J lost 4; bases outside the gene matches: 9. The CDR3 is made up of 15 amino acids. The germline V gene has CDR1 LNHDA and CDR2 SQIVND (reference sequence). The CDR3 sequence: CASRGPGQTNQPQHF. The CDR3 DNA reads TGTGCCAGTAGGGGACCGGGACAGACAAATCAGCCCCAGCATTTT. The whole variable domain, remainder taken from reference TRBV19 and TRBJ1-5, is DGGITQSPKYLFRKEGQNVTLSCEQNLNHDAMYWYRQDPGQGLRLIYYSQIVNDFQKGDIAEGYSVSREKKESFPLTVTSAQKNPTAFYLCASRGPGQTNQPQHFGDGTRLSIL.